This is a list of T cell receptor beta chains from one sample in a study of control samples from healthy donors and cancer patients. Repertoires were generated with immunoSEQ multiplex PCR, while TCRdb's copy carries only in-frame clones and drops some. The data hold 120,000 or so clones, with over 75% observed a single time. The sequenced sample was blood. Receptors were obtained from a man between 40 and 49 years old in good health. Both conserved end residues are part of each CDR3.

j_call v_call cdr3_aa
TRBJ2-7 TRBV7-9 CASSLGRGGYEQYF
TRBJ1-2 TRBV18 CASSPMSTGIYGYTF
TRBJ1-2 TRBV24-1 CATSEGRMENGYTF
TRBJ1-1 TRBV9 CASSAQLGQGMNTEAFF
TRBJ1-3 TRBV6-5 CASSYSKAGNTIYF
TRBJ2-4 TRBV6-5 CASRAPGQGYIQYF
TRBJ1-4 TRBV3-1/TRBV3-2 CASSPDRANEKLFF
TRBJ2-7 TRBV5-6 CASSLVTSGGPSEQYF
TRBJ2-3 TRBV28 CASSLIDTQYF
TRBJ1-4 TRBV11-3 CASSLSRGGNEKLFF
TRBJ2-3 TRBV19 CASSTRAGIDTQYF
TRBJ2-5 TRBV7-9 CASSPRGTPYRETQYF
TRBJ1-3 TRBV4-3 CASSQDTIGNTIYF
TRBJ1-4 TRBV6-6 CASSYRTGTVNEKLFF
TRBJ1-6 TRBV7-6 CASSREQGSRSPLHF
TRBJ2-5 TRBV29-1 CSVGHGETQYF
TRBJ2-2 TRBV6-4 CASSKTGELFF
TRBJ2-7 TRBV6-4 CASSEGAGAFYEQYF
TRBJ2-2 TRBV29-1 CSARTSGGAKSGELFF
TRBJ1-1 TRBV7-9 CASSSPGNTEAFF
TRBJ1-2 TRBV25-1 CASSRDRVGYTF
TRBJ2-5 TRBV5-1 CASRLDRTGGAQYF
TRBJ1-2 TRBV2 CASSEQYGYTF
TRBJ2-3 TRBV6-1 CASSEGGGVYTDTQYF
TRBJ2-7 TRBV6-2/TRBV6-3 CASSYSTGGPYEQYF
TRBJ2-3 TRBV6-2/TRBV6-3 CASSIRVHTQYF
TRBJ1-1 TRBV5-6 CASSFGGAEAFF
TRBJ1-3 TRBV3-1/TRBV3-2 CASSPLVCNQDTIYF
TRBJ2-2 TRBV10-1 CASQPGGVNTGELFF
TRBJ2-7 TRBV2 CASSVLMAYEQYF
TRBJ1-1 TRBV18 CASSADRNTEAFF
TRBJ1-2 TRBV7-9 CASSFLHIGYTF
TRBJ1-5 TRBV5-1 CASSSGQGSNQPQHF
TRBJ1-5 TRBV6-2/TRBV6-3 CASSYSTIETAEVGPQHF
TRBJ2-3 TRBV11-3 CASSSTAGLAGGQNTDTQYF
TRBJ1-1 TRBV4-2 CASSQQIRGGTEAFF
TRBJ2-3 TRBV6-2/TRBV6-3 CASSYSAGATDTQYF
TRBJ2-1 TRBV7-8 CASSPDTGGHEQFF
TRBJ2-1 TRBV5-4 CASSLMRVDEQFF
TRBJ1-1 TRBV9 CASSAHQGGGTEAFF
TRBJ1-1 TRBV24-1 CATSDPGRNTEAFF
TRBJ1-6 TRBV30 CAWSKTENSPLHF
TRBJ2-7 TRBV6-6 CASSYTGDAYEQYF
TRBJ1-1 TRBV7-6 CASSLSHGGTEAFF
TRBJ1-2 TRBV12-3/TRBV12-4 CASSAARGLGYTF
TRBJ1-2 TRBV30 CAWAGTDLNGYTF
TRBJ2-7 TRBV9 CASSVGYVRIYEQYF
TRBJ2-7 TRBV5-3 CARSLEAGAFYEQYF
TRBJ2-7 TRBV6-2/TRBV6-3 CASSSGPRVGEQYF
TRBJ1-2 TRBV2 CASRLGTQANYGYTF